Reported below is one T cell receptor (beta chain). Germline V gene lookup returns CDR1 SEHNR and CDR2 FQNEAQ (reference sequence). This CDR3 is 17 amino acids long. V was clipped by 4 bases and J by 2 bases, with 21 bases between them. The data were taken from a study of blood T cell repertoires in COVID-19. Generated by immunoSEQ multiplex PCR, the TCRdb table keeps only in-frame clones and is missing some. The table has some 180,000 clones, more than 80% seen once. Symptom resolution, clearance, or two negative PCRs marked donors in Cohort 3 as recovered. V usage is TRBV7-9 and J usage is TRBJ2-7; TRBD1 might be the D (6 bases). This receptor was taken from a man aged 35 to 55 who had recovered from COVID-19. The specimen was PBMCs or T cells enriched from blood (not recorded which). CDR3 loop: CASSSNQIDRPAYEQYF. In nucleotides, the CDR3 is TGTGCCAGCAGCTCAAACCAAATAGACAGGCCGGCCTACGAGCAGTACTTC.